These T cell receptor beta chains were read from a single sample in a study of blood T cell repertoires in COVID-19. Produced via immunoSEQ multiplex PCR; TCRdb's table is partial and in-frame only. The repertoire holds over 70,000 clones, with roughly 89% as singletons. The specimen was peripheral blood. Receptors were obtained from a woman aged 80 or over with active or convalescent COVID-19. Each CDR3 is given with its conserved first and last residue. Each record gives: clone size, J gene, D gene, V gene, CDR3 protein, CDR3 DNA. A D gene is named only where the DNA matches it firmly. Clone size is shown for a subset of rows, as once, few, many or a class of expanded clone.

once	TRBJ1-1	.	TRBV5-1	CASSLATLNTEAFF	TGCGCCAGCAGCTTGGCGACTCTGAACACTGAAGCTTTCTTT
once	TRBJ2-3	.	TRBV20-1	CSASEGPDTQYF	TGCAGTGCTAGTGAGGGCCCAGATACGCAGTATTTT
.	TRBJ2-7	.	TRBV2	CASSTKGPDEQYF	TGTGCCAGCAGTACCAAGGGGCCAGACGAGCAGTACTTC
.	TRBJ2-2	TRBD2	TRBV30	CAWSQGLAGVGELFF	TGTGCCTGGAGTCAGGGACTAGCGGGAGTCGGGGAGCTGTTTTTT
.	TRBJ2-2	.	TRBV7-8	CASSLGAGGTTGELFF	TGTGCCAGCAGCTTAGGGGCGGGCGGGACTACCGGGGAGCTGTTTTTT
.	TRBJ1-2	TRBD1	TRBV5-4	CASSRQGVDYGYTF	TGTGCCAGCAGCCGACAGGGGGTAGACTATGGCTACACCTTC
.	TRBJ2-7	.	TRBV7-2	CASSRQGSTPEQYF	TGTGCCAGCAGCCGCCAGGGGAGTACCCCCGAGCAGTACTTC
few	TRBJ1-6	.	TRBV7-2	CASSLSTLNNSPLHF	TGTGCCAGCAGCCTCTCGACACTTAATAATTCACCCCTCCACTTT
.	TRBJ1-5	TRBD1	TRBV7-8	CASSPRTGPGGNQPQHF	TGTGCCAGCAGCCCCCGGACAGGGCCAGGGGGAAATCAGCCCCAGCATTTT
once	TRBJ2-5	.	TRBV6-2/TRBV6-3	CASSDSSGSGETQYF	TGTGCCAGCAGTGACTCCTCGGGGTCCGGGGAGACCCAGTACTTC
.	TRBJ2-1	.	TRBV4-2	CASSQGGTSSYNEQFF	TGTGCCAGCAGCCAGGGGGGTACTAGCTCCTACAATGAGCAGTTCTTC
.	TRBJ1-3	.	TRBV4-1	CASSQDEGGRNTIYF	TGCGCCAGCAGCCAAGACGAAGGGGGACGAAACACCATATATTTT